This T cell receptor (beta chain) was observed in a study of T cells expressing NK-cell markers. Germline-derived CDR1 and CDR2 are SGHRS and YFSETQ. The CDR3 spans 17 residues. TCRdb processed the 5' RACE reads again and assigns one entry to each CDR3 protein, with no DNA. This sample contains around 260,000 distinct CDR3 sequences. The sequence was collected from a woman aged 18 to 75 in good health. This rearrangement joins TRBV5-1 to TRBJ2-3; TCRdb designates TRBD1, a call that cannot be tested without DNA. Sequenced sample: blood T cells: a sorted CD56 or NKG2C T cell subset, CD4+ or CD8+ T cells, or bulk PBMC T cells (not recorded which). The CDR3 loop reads CASSLYQGSKNTDTQYF. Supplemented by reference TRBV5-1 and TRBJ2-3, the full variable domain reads KAGVTQTPRYLIKTRGQQVTLSCSPISGHRSVSWYQQTPGQGLQFLFEYFSETQRNKGNFPGRFSGRQFSNSRSEMNVSTLELGDSALYLCASSLYQGSKNTDTQYFGPGTRLTVL.